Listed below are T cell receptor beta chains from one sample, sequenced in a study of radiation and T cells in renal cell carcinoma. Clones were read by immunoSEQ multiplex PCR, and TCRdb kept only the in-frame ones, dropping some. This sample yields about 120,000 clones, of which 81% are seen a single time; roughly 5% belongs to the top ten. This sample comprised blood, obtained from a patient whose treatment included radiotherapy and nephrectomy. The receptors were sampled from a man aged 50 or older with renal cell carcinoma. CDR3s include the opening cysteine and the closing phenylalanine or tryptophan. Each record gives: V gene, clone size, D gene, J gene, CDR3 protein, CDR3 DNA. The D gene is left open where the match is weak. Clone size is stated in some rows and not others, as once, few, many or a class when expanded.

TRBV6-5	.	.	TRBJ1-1	CASSANDPRDTEAFF	TGTGCCAGCAGCGCAAACGATCCGCGCGACACTGAAGCTTTCTTT
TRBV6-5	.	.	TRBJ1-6	CASSYSRGSSPLHF	TGTGCCAGCAGTTACTCGAGAGGCAGTTCACCCCTCCACTTT
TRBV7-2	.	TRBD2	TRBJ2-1	CASSRGGYNEQFF	TGTGCCAGCAGCCGCGGGGGTTACAATGAGCAGTTCTTC
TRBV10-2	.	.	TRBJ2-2	CASSESLGRGELFF	TGCGCCAGCAGTGAGTCGCTGGGCCGGGGGGAGCTGTTTTTT
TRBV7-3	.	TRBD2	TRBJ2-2	CASSLTSGSSELFF	TGTGCCAGCAGCTTGACTAGCGGCTCTTCCGAGCTGTTTTTT
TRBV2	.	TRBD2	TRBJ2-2	CASSESLAGGYTGELFF	TGTGCCAGCAGTGAAAGTCTAGCGGGGGGATATACCGGGGAGCTGTTTTTT
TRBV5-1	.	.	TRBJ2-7	CASSWPESRGKADEQYF	TGCGCCAGCAGCTGGCCGGAGTCCAGGGGTAAGGCTGACGAGCAGTACTTC
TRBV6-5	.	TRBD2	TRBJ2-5	CASSYSGRRQETQYF	TGTGCCAGCAGTTACTCCGGGAGGCGGCAAGAGACCCAGTACTTC
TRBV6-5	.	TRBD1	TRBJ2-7	CASSYSGAGGLEQYF	TGTGCCAGCAGTTACTCAGGGGCAGGGGGCTTGGAGCAGTACTTC
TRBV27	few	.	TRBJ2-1	CASSPLLDILGDNEQFF	TGTGCCAGCAGTCCCCTCCTTGACATCCTGGGGGACAATGAGCAGTTCTTC
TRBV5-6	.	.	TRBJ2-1	CASSFWDYNEQFF	TGTGCCAGCAGCTTTTGGGACTACAATGAGCAGTTCTTC
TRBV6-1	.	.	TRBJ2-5	CASSGDVAAQYF	TGTGCCAGCAGCGGGGACGTTGCGGCCCAGTACTTC
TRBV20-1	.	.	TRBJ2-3	CSALGATQYF	TGCAGTGCTTTAGGTGCTACGCAGTATTTT
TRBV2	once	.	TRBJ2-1	CASRAQGGRNEQFF	TGTGCCAGCAGGGCCCAGGGGGGGCGGAATGAGCAGTTCTTC
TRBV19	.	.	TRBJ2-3	CASTLSRGNGDTQYF	TGTGCCAGTACTCTAAGTAGGGGGAACGGAGATACGCAGTATTTT
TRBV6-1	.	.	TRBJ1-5	CASSEGLSNQPQHF	TGTGCCAGCAGTGAGGGACTGTCCAATCAGCCCCAGCATTTT
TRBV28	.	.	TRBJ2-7	CASRGRTASYEQYF	TGTGCCAGCAGGGGCAGGACAGCCTCCTACGAGCAGTACTTC
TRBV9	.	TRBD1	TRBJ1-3	CASSDDRGGNTIYF	TGTGCCAGCAGCGATGACAGGGGAGGAAACACCATATATTTT
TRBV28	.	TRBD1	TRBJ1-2	CASRPGQDYGYTF	TGTGCCAGCAGGCCAGGACAGGACTATGGCTACACCTTC
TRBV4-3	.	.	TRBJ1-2	CASSQDQGVFNGYTF	TGCGCCAGCAGCCAAGATCAAGGAGTTTTCAATGGCTACACCTTC
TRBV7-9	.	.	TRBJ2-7	CASSPMGYEQYF	TGTGCCAGCAGCCCGATGGGCTACGAGCAGTACTTC
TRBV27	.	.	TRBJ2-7	CASSFRGSYEQYF	TGTGCCAGCAGCTTCAGGGGCTCCTACGAGCAGTACTTC
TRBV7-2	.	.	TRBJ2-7	CASSLGAGVRYEQYF	TGTGCCAGCAGCTTAGGGGCAGGGGTCCGTTACGAGCAGTACTTC
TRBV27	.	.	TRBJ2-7	CASSIGAERDYEQYF	TGTGCCAGCAGCATAGGCGCGGAGAGGGATTACGAGCAGTACTTC
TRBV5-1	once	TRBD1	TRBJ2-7	CASSLVTGVYEQYF	TGCGCCAGCAGCTTGGTGACAGGGGTCTACGAGCAGTACTTC
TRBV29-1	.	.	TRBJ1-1	CSVGPGVNTEAFF	TGCAGCGTTGGCCCCGGGGTTAACACTGAAGCTTTCTTT
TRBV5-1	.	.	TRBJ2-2	CASNRGLAPNTGELFF	TGCGCCAGCAACCGAGGGCTAGCGCCGAACACCGGGGAGCTGTTTTTT
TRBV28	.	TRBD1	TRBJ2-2	CASSDRGFIPGELFF	TGTGCCAGCAGTGACAGGGGGTTCATCCCCGGGGAGCTGTTTTTT